The 23 T cell receptor beta chains below were found in one sample sequenced in a study of T cell responses to AZD1222 COVID-19 vaccine. Assay used: immunoSEQ multiplex PCR; TCRdb lists only in-frame clones, some missing. Counted here are tens of thousands of clones, roughly 85% occurring once; the ten biggest clones make up about 6%. Sample: peripheral blood, taken 28 days after the second AZD1222 dose. The receptors originated from an adult who received the AZD1222 COVID-19 vaccine.

This clone was detected only once. V gene TRBV6-4 combines with J gene TRBJ1-1; the D gene is possibly TRBD1 (6 bases). This CDR3 has 13 amino acids. Germline CDR1 MRHNA, CDR2 SNTAGT. Between the trimmed V and J ends, which lost 6 bases and 0 bases, there was a span of 8 bases. CDR3 coding DNA: TGTGCCAGCAGAGGACAGTTGAACACTGAAGCTTTCTTT. Its protein is CASRGQLNTEAFF.

The genes are TRBV7-8 and TRBJ2-1; possibly TRBD2 for D (6 bases). Deletions cut 2 bases from V and 3 bases from J, with 14 bases between. This CDR3 region has 16 residues. The germline V gene encodes CDR1 SGHVS and CDR2 FQNEAQ. The CDR3 protein is CASSLFLGGGYNEQFF. CDR3 DNA sequence: TGTGCCAGCAGCTTATTTCTGGGGGGTGGCTACAATGAGCAGTTCTTC.

For this clone: At one of its ends the junction is not consistent with the germline gene, which may arise from a read error. This chain links TRBV4-1 with TRBJ2-7; D remains unclear. Germline V gene lookup returns CDR1 MGHRA and CDR2 YSYEKL. CDR3 length: 16 residues. CDR3 in DNA: TGCGCCAGCAGCAGTGGTCTGACTGATATTTCCTCCGAGCAGTACTTC. This sequence encodes CASSSGLTDISSEQYF.

V is TRBV27 and J is TRBJ2-7; D may correspond to TRBD1 or TRBD2 (6 bases each). Trimming pared 3 bases from V and 5 bases from J, leaving 11 bases between. The CDR3 length is 13 residues. Germline values: CDR1 MNHEY, CDR2 SMNVEV (reference sequence). This CDR3 reads CASSLRGRNEQYF. For the CDR3, the DNA is TGTGCCAGCAGTTTGAGGGGGAGGAACGAGCAGTACTTC.

This chain joins TRBV4-3 and TRBJ1-2; D gene uncertain. Trimming took 1 base from V and 8 from J, leaving 8 bases between them. CDR3 length: 12 residues. The germline CDR1 and CDR2 sequences are LGHNA and YSLEER. CDR3 in amino acids: CASSQGFKGYTF. DNA for the CDR3: TGCGCCAGCAGCCAAGGTTTCAAGGGCTACACCTTC.

This chain links TRBV7-9 with TRBJ1-4; tentative D call: TRBD1 (5 bases). Germline lookup yields CDR1 SEHNR and CDR2 FQNEAQ (reference sequence). The CDR3 consists of 15 residues. V was shortened by 2 bases and J by 8 bases, with 15 bases between the two germline ends. In DNA, the CDR3 is TGTGCCAGCAGCTTACTCAGGGCGCAGGGCGAAAAACTGTTTTTT. Its protein product is CASSLLRAQGEKLFF. Full variable domain (missing parts from reference TRBV7-9 and TRBJ1-4): DTGVSQNPRHKITKRGQNVTFRCDPISEHNRLYWYRQTLGQGPEFLTYFQNEAQLEKSRLLSDRFSAERPKGSFSTLEIQRTEQGDSAMYLCASSLLRAQGEKLFFGSGTQLSVL.

The chain is built from TRBV5-1 and TRBJ2-7; D is possibly TRBD1 (6 bases). This CDR3 spans 14 amino acids. Trimming took 2 bases from V and 5 from J, leaving 14 bases between them. Germline V gives CDR1 SGHRS, CDR2 YFSETQ. CDR3 coding DNA: TGCGCCAGCAGCTTCGCGCAGGCAGGGGACGAGCAGTACTTC. Translation gives CASSFAQAGDEQYF.

V usage is TRBV6-5 and J usage is TRBJ1-3; TRBD1 is a possible D gene (5 bases). The V and J ends lost 0 bases and 4 bases respectively, with 10 bases between them. Germline V lookup: CDR1 MNHEY, CDR2 SVGAGI. The CDR3 has 15 residues. For the CDR3, the DNA is TGTGCCAGCAGTTACTCGGCAGGGTCGGGAAACACCATATATTTT. As protein: CASSYSAGSGNTIYF.

The chain recombines TRBV6-5 with TRBJ2-2; the D is unclear. From germline, CDR1 is MNHEY and CDR2 SVGAGI. V lost 5 bases and J 7 bases, leaving 14 bases between the germline ends. There are 14 residues in the CDR3. The CDR3 is CASSPQFVVGELFF. In DNA, the CDR3 is TGTGCCAGCAGTCCCCAATTCGTGGTCGGGGAGCTGTTTTTT.

The V call is TRBV10-3, the J call TRBJ1-5; perhaps TRBD1 as D (5 bases). Per germline, CDR1 ENHRY and CDR2 SYGVKD. The CDR3 spans 13 residues. With 8 bases removed from V and 1 base from J, the gap between germline ends came to 9 bases. The DNA for the CDR3 is TGTGCCATCGGCGGGGGGAGCAATCAGCCCCAGCATTTT. Translating gives CAIGGGSNQPQHF.

The rearrangement links TRBV6-1 to TRBJ2-7, with TRBD2 as a possible D gene (5 bases). Germline V lookup: CDR1 MNHNS, CDR2 SASEGT. The CDR3 runs 16 residues. The V gene lost 3 bases and the J gene lost 3 bases, with 18 bases spanning the gap. CDR3 nucleotide sequence: TGTGCCAGCAGTGAGCGATCCGGGCCCGAGGGCTACGAGCAGTACTTC. Amino acids: CASSERSGPEGYEQYF.

The chain is built from TRBV7-9 and TRBJ1-2, with TRBD1 matching over 8 bases. Per the germline V gene, CDR1 is SEHNR and CDR2 is FQNEAQ (reference sequence). Germline trimming cut 2 bases from V and 8 bases from J; bases unmatched to any gene: 13. The CDR3 length is 16 residues. CDR3 nucleotide sequence: TGTGCCAGCAGCTTACTACCGGGCCAGGGGGCCCAAGGCTACACCTTC. Translated, it gives CASSLLPGQGAQGYTF.

The J gene is TRBJ1-4, the V gene TRBV5-6; 7 bases fit TRBD1. V shed 5 bases and J 5 bases; nucleotides not matched to a gene: 9. Looked up from germline, CDR1 is SGHDT and CDR2 is YYEEEE. This CDR3 region has 15 residues. CDR3 nucleotides: TGTGCCAGCAGGGAGACAGGGCGCCTGAATGAAAAACTGTTTTTT. Translation gives CASRETGRLNEKLFF.

The chain links TRBV11-2 to TRBJ1-2; 8 bases align to TRBD1. Unmatched junction bases numbered 6, after V lost 5 bases and J lost 4 bases. Germline V gene lookup returns CDR1 SGHAT and CDR2 FQNNGV. The CDR3 covers 14 residues. The CDR3 region is CASSPDRASYGYTF. The CDR3 DNA reads as TGTGCCAGCAGCCCGGACAGGGCAAGCTATGGCTACACCTTC. Full variable domain (rest looked up from reference TRBV11-2 and TRBJ1-2): EAGVAQSPRYKIIEKRQSVAFWCNPISGHATLYWYQQILGQGPKLLIQFQNNGVVDDSQLPKDRFSAERLKGVDSTLKIQPAKLEDSAVYLCASSPDRASYGYTFGSGTRLTVV.

The chain combines TRBV7-9 with TRBJ1-6; 8 bases agree with TRBD1. The CDR3 has 17 residues. Germline trimming cut 5 bases from V and 7 bases from J; bases unmatched to any gene: 13. Germline V lookup: CDR1 SEHNR, CDR2 FQNEAQ (reference sequence). In DNA, the CDR3 is TGTGCCAGCAGCCAAAGGCTCGGACAGGGCATGAATTCACCCCTCCACTTT. Protein sequence: CASSQRLGQGMNSPLHF.

V usage is TRBV29-1 and J usage is TRBJ1-3, with D uncertain. Per germline, CDR1 SQVTM and CDR2 ANQGSEA. The CDR3 consists of 12 residues. V lost 4 bases and J lost 0, with 4 bases in between. CDR3 amino acids: CSVAISGNTIYF. CDR3 sequence (DNA): TGCAGCGTTGCCATCTCTGGAAACACCATATATTTT. The variable domain in full, completed from reference TRBV29-1 and TRBJ1-3, reads SAVISQKPSRDICQRGTSLTIQCQVDSQVTMMFWYRQQPGQSLTLIATANQGSEATYESGFVIDKFPISRPNLTFSTLTVSNMSPEDSSIYLCSVAISGNTIYFGEGSWLTVV.

J is TRBJ2-1 and V is TRBV6-2 or TRBV6-3; no clear D gene. V was pared by 6 bases and J by 2 bases, with 8 bases between. CDR1 is MNHEY, CDR2 SVGEGT, per germline. The CDR3 is made up of 13 amino acids. CDR3 nucleotides: TGTGCCAGCAGCCCAACCACCTACAATGAGCAGTTCTTC. Residues: CASSPTTYNEQFF.

The V and J genes are TRBV5-4 and TRBJ1-1; D gene ambiguous. Germline V lookup: CDR1 SGHNT, CDR2 YYREEE (reference sequence). The CDR3 contains 13 residues. V lost 0 bases and J lost 0, with 3 bases in between. The CDR3 DNA is TGTGCCAGCAGCTTGGAAATGAACACTGAAGCTTTCTTT. The encoded protein is CASSLEMNTEAFF.

This chain uses TRBV7-2 with TRBJ1-1; no definite D call. V lost 2 bases to trimming and J lost 6 bases, with 10 bases between them. Per the germline V gene, CDR1 is SGHTA and CDR2 is FQGNSA. This CDR3 has 13 residues. The CDR3 sequence: CASSLYEGSEAFF. Written as DNA, the CDR3 is TGTGCCAGCAGCTTATATGAAGGTTCTGAAGCTTTCTTT.

In this sample, this clone turned up once. J is TRBJ1-1 and V is TRBV6-5; TRBD1 matches at 7 bases. The CDR3 has 15 residues. CDR1 and CDR2 from the germline V gene are MNHEY and SVGAGI. The ends lost 6 bases at V and 1 base at J; junction bases unmatched: 8. Here the CDR3 reads CASRRSGTANTEAFF. CDR3 DNA: TGTGCCAGCAGGCGCTCCGGGACAGCGAACACTGAAGCTTTCTTT.

The V and J genes are TRBV5-1 and TRBJ1-1; D ambiguous. The V gene lost 4 bases and the J gene lost 0 bases, with 16 bases spanning the gap. The CDR3 has 16 residues. The germline V gene has CDR1 SGHRS and CDR2 YFSETQ. The CDR3 here is CASSKIGGGMNTEAFF. In DNA form, the CDR3 reads TGCGCCAGCAGCAAGATTGGAGGTGGAATGAACACTGAAGCTTTCTTT.

The rearrangement joins TRBV19 to TRBJ2-5, with 10 bases identical to TRBD2. The CDR3 is 14 residues long. Looked up from germline, CDR1 is LNHDA and CDR2 is SQIVND (reference sequence). After removal of 10 bases from V and 3 bases from J, the junction contained 8 bases not matched to a gene. The CDR3 is CATARGLAEETQYF. The CDR3 DNA sequence: TGTGCCACCGCACGCGGACTAGCGGAAGAGACCCAGTACTTC.

V and J are TRBV9 and TRBJ2-2; a weak D match, TRBD2 (7 bases). This CDR3 contains 16 residues. Germline CDR1 reads SGDLS; CDR2 reads YYNGEE. Between the trimmed V and J ends, which lost 0 bases and 1 base, there was a span of 10 bases. The CDR3 DNA is TGTGCCAGCAGCGTAGCGGGGGGACAGAACACCGGGGAGCTGTTTTTT. It translates to CASSVAGGQNTGELFF.